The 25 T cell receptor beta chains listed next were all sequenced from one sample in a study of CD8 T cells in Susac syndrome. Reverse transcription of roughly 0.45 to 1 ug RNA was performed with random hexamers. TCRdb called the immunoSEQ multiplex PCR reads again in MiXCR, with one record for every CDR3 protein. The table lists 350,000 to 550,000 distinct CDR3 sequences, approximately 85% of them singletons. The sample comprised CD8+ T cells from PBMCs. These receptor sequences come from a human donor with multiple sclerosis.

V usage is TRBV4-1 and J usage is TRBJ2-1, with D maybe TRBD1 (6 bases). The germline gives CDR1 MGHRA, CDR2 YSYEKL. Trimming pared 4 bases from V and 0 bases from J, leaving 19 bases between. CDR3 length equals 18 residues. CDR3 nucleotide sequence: TGCGCCAGCAGCCGTAACCCAACAGGGACGAGCTCCTACAATGAGCAGTTCTTC. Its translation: CASSRNPTGTSSYNEQFF.

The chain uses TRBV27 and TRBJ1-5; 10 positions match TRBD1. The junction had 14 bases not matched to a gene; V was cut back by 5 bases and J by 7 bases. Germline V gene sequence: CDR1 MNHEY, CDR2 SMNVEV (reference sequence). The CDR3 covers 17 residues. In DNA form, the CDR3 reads TGTGCCAGCAGTGCCCCCCGGACAGGGGGAGGTTGGCAGCCCCAGCATTTT. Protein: CASSAPRTGGGWQPQHF.

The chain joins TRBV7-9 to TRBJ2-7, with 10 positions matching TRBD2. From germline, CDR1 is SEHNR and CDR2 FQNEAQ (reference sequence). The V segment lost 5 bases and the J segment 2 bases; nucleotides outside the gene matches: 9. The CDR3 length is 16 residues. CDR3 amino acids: CASSEYTGLATYEQYF. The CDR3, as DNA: TGTGCCAGCAGCGAATATACGGGACTAGCGACCTACGAGCAGTACTTC.

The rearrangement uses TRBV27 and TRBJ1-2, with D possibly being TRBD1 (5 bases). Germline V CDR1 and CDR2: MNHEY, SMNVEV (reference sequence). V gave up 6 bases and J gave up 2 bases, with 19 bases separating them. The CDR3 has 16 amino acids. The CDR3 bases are TGTGCCAGCAGAGGGGTTGGGCAGAAGACGAACTATGGCTACACCTTC. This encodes CASRGVGQKTNYGYTF.

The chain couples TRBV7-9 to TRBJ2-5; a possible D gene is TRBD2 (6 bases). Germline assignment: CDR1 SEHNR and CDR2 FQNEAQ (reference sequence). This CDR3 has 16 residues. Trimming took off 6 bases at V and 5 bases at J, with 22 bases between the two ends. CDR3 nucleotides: TGTGCCAGCAGATCACAAAGGGACTCCCTCGAGGAGACCCAGTACTTC. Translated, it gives CASRSQRDSLEETQYF.

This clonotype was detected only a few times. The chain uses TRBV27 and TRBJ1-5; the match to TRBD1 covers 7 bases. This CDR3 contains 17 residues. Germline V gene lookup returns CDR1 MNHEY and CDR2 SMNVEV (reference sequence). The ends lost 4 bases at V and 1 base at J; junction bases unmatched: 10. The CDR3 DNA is TGTGCCAGCAGTTCCCAAGAGGGGGCGAGGAGCAATCAGCCCCAGCATTTT. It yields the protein CASSSQEGARSNQPQHF.

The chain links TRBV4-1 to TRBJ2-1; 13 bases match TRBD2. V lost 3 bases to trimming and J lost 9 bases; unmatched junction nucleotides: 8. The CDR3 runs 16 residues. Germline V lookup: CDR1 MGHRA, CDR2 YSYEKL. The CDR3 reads CASSHEGLAGVGEQFF. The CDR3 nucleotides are TGCGCCAGCAGCCATGAAGGACTAGCGGGAGTAGGTGAGCAGTTCTTC.

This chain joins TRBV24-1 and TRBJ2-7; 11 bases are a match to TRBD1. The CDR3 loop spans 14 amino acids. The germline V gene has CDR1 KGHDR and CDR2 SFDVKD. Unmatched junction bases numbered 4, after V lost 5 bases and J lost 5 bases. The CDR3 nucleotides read TGTGCCACCAGTGCCGGGACAGGGGGAGACGAGCAGTACTTC. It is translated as CATSAGTGGDEQYF.

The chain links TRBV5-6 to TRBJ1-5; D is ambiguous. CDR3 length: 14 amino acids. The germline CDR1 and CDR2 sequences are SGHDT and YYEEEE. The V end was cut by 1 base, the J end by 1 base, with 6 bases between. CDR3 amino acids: CASSLIRSNQPQHF. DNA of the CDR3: TGTGCCAGCAGCTTGATTAGGAGCAATCAGCCCCAGCATTTT.

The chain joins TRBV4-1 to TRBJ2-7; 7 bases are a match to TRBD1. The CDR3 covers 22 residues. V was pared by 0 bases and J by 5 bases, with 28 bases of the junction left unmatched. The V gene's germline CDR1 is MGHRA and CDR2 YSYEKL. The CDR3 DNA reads TGCGCCAGCAGCCAAGATCACACAGGGGTCCTCACTAGAAGTGCCCCCGGGGACGAGCAGTACTTC. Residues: CASSQDHTGVLTRSAPGDEQYF.

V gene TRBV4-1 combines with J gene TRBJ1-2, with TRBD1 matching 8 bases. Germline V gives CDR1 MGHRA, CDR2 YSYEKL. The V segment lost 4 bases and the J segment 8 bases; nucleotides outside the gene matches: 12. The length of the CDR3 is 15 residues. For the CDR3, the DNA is TGCGCCAGCAGCCCCTATGGACAGGGATTGGGCGGCTACACCTTC. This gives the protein CASSPYGQGLGGYTF.

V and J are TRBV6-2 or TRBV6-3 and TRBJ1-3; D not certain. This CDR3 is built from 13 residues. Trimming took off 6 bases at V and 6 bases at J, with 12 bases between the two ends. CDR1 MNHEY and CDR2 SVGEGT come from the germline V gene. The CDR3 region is CASRSRFENTIYF. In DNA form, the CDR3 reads TGTGCCAGCAGATCAAGGTTCGAAAACACCATATATTTT.

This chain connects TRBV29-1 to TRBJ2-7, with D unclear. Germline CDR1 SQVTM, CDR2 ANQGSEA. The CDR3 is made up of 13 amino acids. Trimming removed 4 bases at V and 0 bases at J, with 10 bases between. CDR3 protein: CSVGQEFSYEQYF. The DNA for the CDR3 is TGCAGCGTTGGGCAGGAATTCTCCTACGAGCAGTACTTC.

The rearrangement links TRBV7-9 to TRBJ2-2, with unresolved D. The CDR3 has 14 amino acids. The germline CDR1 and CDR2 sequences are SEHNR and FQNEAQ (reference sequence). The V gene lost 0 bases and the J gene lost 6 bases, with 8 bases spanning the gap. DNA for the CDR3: TGTGCCAGCAGCTTAGCGCTGTATGCCGGGGAGCTGTTTTTT. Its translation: CASSLALYAGELFF.

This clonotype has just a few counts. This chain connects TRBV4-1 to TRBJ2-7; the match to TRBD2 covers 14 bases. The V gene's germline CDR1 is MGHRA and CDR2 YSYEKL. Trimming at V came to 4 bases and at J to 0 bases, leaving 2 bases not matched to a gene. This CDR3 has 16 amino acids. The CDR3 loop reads CASSRGLAGGSYEQYF. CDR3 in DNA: TGCGCCAGCAGCCGTGGACTAGCGGGGGGCTCCTACGAGCAGTACTTC.

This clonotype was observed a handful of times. CDR3 sequence reads: CASSLLTGTGELFF. The CDR3 nucleotides are TGTGCCAGCAGTTTGTTGACAGGCACCGGGGAGCTGTTTTTT. The chain has TRBV27 and TRBJ2-2; maybe TRBD1 (6 bases). With 3 bases removed from V and 4 bases from J, the gap between germline ends came to 9 bases. Germline values: CDR1 MNHEY, CDR2 SMNVEV (reference sequence). The CDR3 spans 14 residues.

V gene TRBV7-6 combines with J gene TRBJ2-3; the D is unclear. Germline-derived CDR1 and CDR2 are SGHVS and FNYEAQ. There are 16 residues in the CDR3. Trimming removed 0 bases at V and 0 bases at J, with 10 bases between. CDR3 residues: CASSLASDSSTDTQYF. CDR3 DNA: TGTGCCAGCAGCTTAGCGTCAGACTCTAGCACAGATACGCAGTATTTT.

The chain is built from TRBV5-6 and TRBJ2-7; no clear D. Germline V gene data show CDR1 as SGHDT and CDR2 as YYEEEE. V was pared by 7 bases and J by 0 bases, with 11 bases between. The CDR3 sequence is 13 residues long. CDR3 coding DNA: TGTGCCAGCTCGGACGGTCTCTCCTACGAGCAGTACTTC. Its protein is CASSDGLSYEQYF.

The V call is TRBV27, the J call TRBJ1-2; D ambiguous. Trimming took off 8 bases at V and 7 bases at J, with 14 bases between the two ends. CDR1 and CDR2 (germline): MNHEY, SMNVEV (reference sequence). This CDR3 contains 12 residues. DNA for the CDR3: TGTGCCAGCCTGGGAACGGGAGGTGGCTACACCTTC. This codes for CASLGTGGGYTF.

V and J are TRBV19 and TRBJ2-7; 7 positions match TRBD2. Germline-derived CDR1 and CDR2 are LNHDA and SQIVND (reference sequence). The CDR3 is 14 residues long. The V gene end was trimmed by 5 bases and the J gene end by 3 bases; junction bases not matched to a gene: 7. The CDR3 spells CASSPGLNLYEQYF. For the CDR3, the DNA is TGTGCCAGTAGTCCGGGACTAAACCTCTACGAGCAGTACTTC.

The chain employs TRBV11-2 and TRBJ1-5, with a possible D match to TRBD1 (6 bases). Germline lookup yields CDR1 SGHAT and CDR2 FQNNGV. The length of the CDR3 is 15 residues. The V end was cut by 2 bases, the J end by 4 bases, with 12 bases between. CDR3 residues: CASSLQGPANQPQHF. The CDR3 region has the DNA TGTGCCAGCAGCTTACAGGGGCCGGCGAATCAGCCCCAGCATTTT.

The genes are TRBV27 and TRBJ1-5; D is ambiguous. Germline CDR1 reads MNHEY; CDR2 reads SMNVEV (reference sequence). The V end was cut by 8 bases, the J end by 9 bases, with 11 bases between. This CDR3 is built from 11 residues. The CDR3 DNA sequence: TGTGCCAGCGGATCCCGTATGCCCCAGCATTTT. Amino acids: CASGSRMPQHF.

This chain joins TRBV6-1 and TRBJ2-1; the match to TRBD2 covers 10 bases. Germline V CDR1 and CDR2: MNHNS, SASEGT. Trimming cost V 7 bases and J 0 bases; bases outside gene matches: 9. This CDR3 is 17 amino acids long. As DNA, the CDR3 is TGTGCCAGCACTGGGACTAGCGAAATGAGCTCCTACAATGAGCAGTTCTTC. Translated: CASTGTSEMSSYNEQFF.

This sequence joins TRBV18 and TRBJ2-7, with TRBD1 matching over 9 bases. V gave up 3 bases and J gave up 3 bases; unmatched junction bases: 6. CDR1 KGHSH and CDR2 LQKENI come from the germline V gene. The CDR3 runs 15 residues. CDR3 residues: CASSPDRGTFYEQYF. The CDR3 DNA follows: TGTGCCAGCTCACCCGACAGGGGGACTTTCTACGAGCAGTACTTC.

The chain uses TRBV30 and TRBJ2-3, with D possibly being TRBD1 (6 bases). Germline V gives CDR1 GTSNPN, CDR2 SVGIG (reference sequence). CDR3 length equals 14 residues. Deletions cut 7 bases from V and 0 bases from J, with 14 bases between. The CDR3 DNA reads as TGTGCCTTTGAGGGGGTACCTAGCACAGATACGCAGTATTTT. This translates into CAFEGVPSTDTQYF.